This entry lists 32 T cell receptor beta chains sequenced from one sample in a study of identical twins. Using its own MiXCR run on the 5' RACE reads, TCRdb lists one record per CDR3 protein. The repertoire has under 500,000 distinct CDR3 sequences, 13% to 15% of them found once; the top ten carry approximately 0.98%. This sample also appeared in a second study, on yellow fever vaccine responses in identical twins.

The sequenced material came from CD4+ T cells sorted from blood. Source of these receptors: a woman between 18 and 29 years old in good health.

This clonotype has more than one count but fewer than ten. The chain carries TRBV12-3 or TRBV12-4 and TRBJ2-3; TRBD2 aligns across 10 bases. The CDR3 consists of 19 residues. V dropped 6 bases and J dropped 2; count of bases not matched to a gene: 17. This chain's CDR3 is CASSDNVGTSVWFTDTQYF. For the CDR3, the DNA is TGTGCCAGCAGCGATAATGTAGGGACTAGCGTCTGGTTCACAGATACGCAGTATTTT.

The chain carries TRBV20-1 and TRBJ2-5, with 13 bases identical to TRBD2. The CDR3 contains 14 residues. The J segment lost 9 bases and the V segment lost 6 bases, leaving 10 bases of the junction unmatched. From germline, CDR1 is DFQATT and CDR2 SNEGSKA (reference sequence). This CDR3 reads CSARLAGGVLAQYF. The DNA of the CDR3 is TGCAGTGCAAGACTAGCGGGGGGTGTGTTGGCCCAGTACTTC.

The V call is TRBV19, the J call TRBJ2-2; D ambiguous. The V gene lost 6 bases and the J gene lost 1 base, with 12 bases spanning the gap. Germline V CDR1 and CDR2: LNHDA, SQIVND (reference sequence). This CDR3 contains 15 residues. The CDR3 DNA reads TGTGCCAGTAGGGTGGGGTTTGTGAACACCGGGGAGCTGTTTTTT. Translating it yields CASRVGFVNTGELFF.

DNA of the CDR3: TGCAGTGCCCAGAGCGACGAGCACAATGAGCAGTTCTTC. It encodes CSAQSDEHNEQFF. The chain combines TRBV20-1 with TRBJ2-1; D gene ambiguous. Germline CDR1 reads DFQATT; CDR2 reads SNEGSKA (reference sequence). The CDR3 totals 13 residues. V lost 6 bases and J 5 bases, leaving 14 bases between the germline ends.

On this clonotype itself: One end of the junction fails to match germline, which may point to a read error. The chain is built from TRBV20-1 and TRBJ2-3; D possibly matches TRBD1 or TRBD2 (5 bases each). The germline gives CDR1 DFQATT, CDR2 SNEGSKA (reference sequence). The CDR3 is made up of 15 amino acids. The CDR3 coding sequence is TGCTGTGCTAGAGACCCCGGGACCTCCACGGATACGCAGTATTTT. This gives the protein CCARDPGTSTDTQYF.

This chain uses TRBV20-1 with TRBJ2-1; the match to TRBD2 covers 7 bases. J lost 4 bases, V lost 2 bases, and 8 bases had no gene match. Per germline, CDR1 DFQATT and CDR2 SNEGSKA (reference sequence). This CDR3 has 15 amino acids. The CDR3, as DNA: TGCAGTGCTAGACCCACTAGCGTAGGGTACAATGAGCAGTTCTTC. Its protein product is CSARPTSVGYNEQFF.

This chain links TRBV4-1 with TRBJ1-2, with D hard to call. V was clipped by 2 bases and J by 2 bases, with 6 bases between them. The CDR3 runs 13 residues. Germline CDR1 MGHRA, CDR2 YSYEKL. DNA of the CDR3: TGCGCCAGCAGCCAATCGGGGAACTATGGCTACACCTTC. This gives the protein CASSQSGNYGYTF.

The chain employs TRBV3-1 and TRBJ2-6; weak D call: TRBD1 (6 bases). V shed 1 base and J shed 0 bases, with 7 bases lying between them. CDR1 is LGHDT and CDR2 is YNNKEL in the germline V gene (reference sequence). The CDR3 is 16 amino acids. CDR3 protein: CASSQGGHSGANVLTF. The CDR3, as DNA: TGTGCCAGCAGCCAAGGGGGGCACTCTGGGGCCAACGTCCTGACTTTC.

V gene TRBV20-1 combines with J gene TRBJ1-5; 7 bases map to TRBD1. J was trimmed by 4 bases and V by 2 bases; bases with no gene match: 8. Germline CDR1 and CDR2: DFQATT and SNEGSKA (reference sequence). The CDR3 runs 15 residues. Here the CDR3 DNA reads TGCAGTGCTAGACAGACGACAGGGTGGAATCAGCCCCAGCATTTT. Translating it yields CSARQTTGWNQPQHF.

This clonotype was detected a few times. The chain couples TRBV3-1 to TRBJ2-7; either TRBD1 or TRBD2 may fit D (6 bases each). V was clipped by 0 bases and J by 11 bases, with 11 bases between them. Germline loops: CDR1 LGHDT, CDR2 YNNKEL (reference sequence). CDR3 size: 12 residues. The CDR3 nucleotides are TGTGCCAGCAGCCAAGAAGGGGGAGGCGAGTACTTC. It yields the protein CASSQEGGGEYF.

This clonotype was detected only a few times. The chain uses TRBV25-1 and TRBJ2-3, with 7 bases lining up with TRBD2. J was trimmed by 4 bases and V by 8 bases; bases with no gene match: 9. The CDR3 is 14 residues long. Germline CDR1 is MGHDK and CDR2 is SYGVNS. In DNA, the CDR3 is TGTGCCAGCGGCGGGAGTGGGGCCCCAGATACGCAGTATTTT. Translation: CASGGSGAPDTQYF.

This clonotype showed up just a few times. V gene TRBV3-1 combines with J gene TRBJ2-7; 8 positions match TRBD1. Germline-derived CDR1 and CDR2 are LGHDT and YNNKEL (reference sequence). The CDR3 runs to 14 residues. V gave up 2 bases and J gave up 1 base; unmatched junction bases: 1. CDR3 in DNA: TGTGCCAGCAGCCAAACAGGGGGGTCCTACGAGCAGTACTTC. Its protein is CASSQTGGSYEQYF.

A few counts support this clonotype. This chain uses TRBV5-1 with TRBJ2-6, with D uncertain. Per the germline V gene, CDR1 is SGHRS and CDR2 is YFSETQ. This CDR3 spans 14 amino acids. V was cut by 6 bases and J by 0 bases, with 7 bases left in between. The CDR3 bases are TGCGCCAGCAAGCCTGCCTCTGGGGCCAACGTCCTGACTTTC. It codes for CASKPASGANVLTF.

The CDR3 spells CASSVGGLAGDTQYF. In nucleotides, the CDR3 is TGTGCCAGCAGCGTAGGGGGGCTAGCGGGGGATACGCAGTATTTT. The genes are TRBV9 and TRBJ2-3; 9 bases align to TRBD2. The CDR3 is 15 amino acids. V lost 0 bases, J lost 6 bases, and 5 bases stayed unmatched. Germline V gives CDR1 SGDLS, CDR2 YYNGEE.

The V call is TRBV21-1, the J call TRBJ2-5; TRBD2, the table's D call, was not compared with the DNA. TRBV21-1 is annotated as a pseudogene. The CDR3 sequence is 12 residues long. This CDR3 reads CANTTSRETQYF. Here the CDR3 DNA reads TGTGCCAATACGACTAGCCGGGAGACCCAGTACTTC.

This rearrangement joins TRBV20-1 to TRBJ2-5; D is undetermined. Germline V gene lookup returns CDR1 DFQATT and CDR2 SNEGSKA (reference sequence). CDR3 length equals 13 residues. The V end lost 1 base, the J end lost 2 bases, and 8 bases lay between the germline ends. The CDR3 nucleotides are TGCAGTGCTAGAGGGAACGTACAAGAGACCCAGTACTTC. Its translation is CSARGNVQETQYF.

This chain connects TRBV14 to TRBJ2-7; maybe TRBD2 (6 bases). This CDR3 has 15 residues. V was pared by 2 bases and J by 0 bases, with 11 bases between. The germline V gene encodes CDR1 SGHDN and CDR2 FVKESK. The CDR3 reads CASSQPAGLSYEQYF. The CDR3 region has the DNA TGTGCCAGCAGCCAACCAGCGGGCCTCTCCTACGAGCAGTACTTC.

This chain joins TRBV2 and TRBJ1-5; D ambiguous. This CDR3 is 13 amino acids long. Looked up from germline, CDR1 is SNHLY and CDR2 is FYNNEI. V was trimmed by 8 bases and J by 6 bases, leaving 14 bases between them. For the CDR3, the DNA is TGTGCCAGCCTTTCAGGTTCCCTTCAGCCCCAGCATTTT. It translates to CASLSGSLQPQHF.

This chain links TRBV18 with TRBJ1-1; 8 positions match TRBD1. Trimming cost V 4 bases and J 5 bases; bases outside gene matches: 12. The CDR3 length is 16 residues. Germline-derived CDR1 and CDR2 are KGHSH and LQKENI. This CDR3 is CASSLKLQGAGTEAFF. CDR3 nucleotides: TGTGCCAGCTCACTCAAACTTCAGGGGGCAGGAACTGAAGCTTTCTTT. Full variable domain (remainder filled in from reference TRBV18 and TRBJ1-1): NAGVMQNPRHLVRRRGQEARLRCSPMKGHSHVYWYRQLPEEGLKFMVYLQKENIIDESGMPKERFSAEFPKEGPSILRIQQVVRGDSAAYFCASSLKLQGAGTEAFFGQGTRLTVV.

This chain uses TRBV7-2 with TRBJ2-3; D perhaps matches TRBD2 (7 bases). The CDR3 totals 16 residues. In germline, CDR1 is SGHTA, CDR2 FQGNSA. V shed 5 bases and J shed 3 bases, with 18 bases lying between them. CDR3 amino acids: CASSGGGSPRTDTQYF. The CDR3 DNA is TGTGCCAGCAGCGGGGGGGGCAGCCCAAGGACAGATACGCAGTATTTT.

This clonotype has only a few counts. V usage is TRBV12-3 or TRBV12-4 and J usage is TRBJ1-5; D unresolved. Trimming removed 1 base at V and 7 bases at J, with 14 bases between. The CDR3 extends over 15 amino acids. CDR3 residues: CASSLGFGVGQPQHF. The CDR3 DNA reads TGTGCCAGCAGTTTAGGATTCGGGGTAGGCCAGCCCCAGCATTTT.

The rearrangement uses TRBV7-2 and TRBJ2-7; D is possibly TRBD2 (6 bases). CDR1 is SGHTA, CDR2 FQGNSA, per germline. The CDR3 covers 15 residues. V dropped 1 base and J dropped 3 bases, with 13 bases sitting between them. The CDR3 DNA reads as TGTGCCAGCAGCTTAGTCTGGGACTCGATCTACGAGCAGTACTTC. As protein: CASSLVWDSIYEQYF.

This clonotype was seen a handful of times. The chain recombines TRBV10-3 with TRBJ2-3; D possibly corresponds to TRBD2 (5 bases). The germline V gene has CDR1 ENHRY and CDR2 SYGVKD. V was clipped by 11 bases and J by 4 bases, with 16 bases between them. CDR3 length: 13 residues. CDR3 bases: TGTGCCCGCTCGACGGGGATCGCAGATACGCAGTATTTT. Amino acids: CARSTGIADTQYF.

This clonotype has a single count. V is TRBV6-2 or TRBV6-3 and J is TRBJ2-1; TRBD1 agrees at 8 bases. The length of the CDR3 is 14 residues. V lost 2 bases and J lost 7; bases outside the gene matches: 4. CDR1 is MNHEY and CDR2 is SVGEGT in the germline V gene. CDR3 amino acids: CASSYPTGENEQFF. CDR3 sequence (DNA): TGTGCCAGCAGTTACCCGACAGGGGAGAATGAGCAGTTCTTC.

V is TRBV29-1 and J is TRBJ2-7; D is unresolved. Per germline, CDR1 SQVTM and CDR2 ANQGSEA. Trimming cost V 2 bases and J 4 bases, with 12 bases left between them. The CDR3 contains 13 residues. The CDR3, as DNA: TGCAGCGTTGAAAGCGTTGATATGTACGAGCAGTACTTC. This codes for CSVESVDMYEQYF.

The sample holds a few counts of this clonotype. The V gene is TRBV7-9, the J gene TRBJ2-1; D perhaps matches TRBD2 (6 bases). Germline V gene sequence: CDR1 SEHNR, CDR2 FQNEAQ (reference sequence). Trimming shortened V by 2 bases and J by 4 bases, and 12 bases separated the two germline ends. CDR3 length: 15 amino acids. The CDR3 here is CASSLMSGEYNEQFF. CDR3 nucleotide sequence: TGTGCCAGCAGCTTAATGTCGGGAGAGTACAATGAGCAGTTCTTC. Full variable domain (rest looked up from reference TRBV7-9 and TRBJ2-1): DTGVSQNPRHKITKRGQNVTFRCDPISEHNRLYWYRQTLGQGPEFLTYFQNEAQLEKSRLLSDRFSAERPKGSFSTLEIQRTEQGDSAMYLCASSLMSGEYNEQFFGPGTRLTVL.

This clonotype turned up a few times. This sequence joins TRBV4-1 and TRBJ2-1; 10 positions agree with TRBD2. From germline, CDR1 is MGHRA and CDR2 YSYEKL. This CDR3 is built from 17 residues. V lost 0 bases to trimming and J lost 8 bases; unmatched junction nucleotides: 10. The CDR3 here is CASSQDFGTSVLDEQFF. The DNA for the CDR3 is TGCGCCAGCAGCCAAGATTTCGGGACTAGCGTCCTGGATGAGCAGTTCTTC.

This clonotype was seen a handful of times. V gene TRBV20-1 combines with J gene TRBJ2-3; 15 bases align to TRBD2. The CDR3 spans 19 residues. Looked up from germline, CDR1 is DFQATT and CDR2 is SNEGSKA (reference sequence). Trimming cost V 0 bases and J 2 bases; bases outside gene matches: 9. CDR3 region: CSARDRGGLAGGLTDTQYF. Written as DNA, the CDR3 is TGCAGTGCTAGAGATCGGGGAGGACTAGCGGGGGGGCTCACAGATACGCAGTATTTT.

This chain links TRBV6-1 with TRBJ2-6, with D unresolved. Deletions cut 6 bases from V and 2 bases from J, with 11 bases between. The CDR3 is 15 residues long. Germline-derived CDR1 and CDR2 are MNHNS and SASEGT. The CDR3 is CASSTYSAGANVLTF. For the CDR3, the DNA is TGTGCCAGCAGCACCTACAGTGCTGGGGCCAACGTCCTGACTTTC.

The rearrangement links TRBV20-1 to TRBJ2-7; no definite D call. Germline V gene data show CDR1 as DFQATT and CDR2 as SNEGSKA (reference sequence). CDR3 length equals 12 residues. V lost 3 bases to trimming and J lost 6 bases, with 12 bases between them. The CDR3, as DNA: TGCAGTGCTAGGAGTACCGCGCCCGAGCAGTACTTC. It translates to CSARSTAPEQYF.

This clonotype has only a few counts. The chain links TRBV6-2 or TRBV6-3 to TRBJ2-3; 10 nucleotides match TRBD2. CDR3 length: 18 residues. V dropped 3 bases and J dropped 4; count of bases not matched to a gene: 13. Germline V gives CDR1 MNHEY, CDR2 SVGEGT. In DNA form, the CDR3 reads TGTGCCAGCAGTTATCTCATGGCTAGCGGGAGAGCCCCAGATACGCAGTATTTT. Translated, it gives CASSYLMASGRAPDTQYF.

This chain uses TRBV4-2 with TRBJ2-5; maybe TRBD2 (7 bases). This CDR3 has 15 amino acids. Trimming pared 0 bases from V and 2 bases from J, leaving 10 bases between. Germline assignment: CDR1 LGHNA and CDR2 YNFKEQ. For the CDR3, the DNA is TGTGCCAGCAGCCAAGAAGGGAGGGGGCAAGAGACCCAGTACTTC. Translating gives CASSQEGRGQETQYF.